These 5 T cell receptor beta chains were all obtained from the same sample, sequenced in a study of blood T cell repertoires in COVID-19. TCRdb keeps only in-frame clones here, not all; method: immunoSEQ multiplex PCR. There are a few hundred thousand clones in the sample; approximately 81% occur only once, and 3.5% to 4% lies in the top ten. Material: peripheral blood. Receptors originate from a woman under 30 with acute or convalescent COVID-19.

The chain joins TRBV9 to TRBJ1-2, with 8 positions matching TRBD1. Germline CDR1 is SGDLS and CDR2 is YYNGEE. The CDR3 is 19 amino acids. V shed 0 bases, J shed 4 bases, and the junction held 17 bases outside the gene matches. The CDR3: CASSVATGQGALQVYGYTF. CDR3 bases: TGTGCCAGCAGCGTAGCAACAGGACAGGGTGCGCTCCAAGTCTATGGCTACACCTTC.

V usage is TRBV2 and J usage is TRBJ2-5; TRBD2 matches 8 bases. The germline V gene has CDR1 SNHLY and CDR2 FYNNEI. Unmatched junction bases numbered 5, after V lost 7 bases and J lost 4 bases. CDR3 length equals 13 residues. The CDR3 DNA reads TGTGCCAGCATAACGGCGGGAGGAGAGACCCAGTACTTC. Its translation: CASITAGGETQYF.

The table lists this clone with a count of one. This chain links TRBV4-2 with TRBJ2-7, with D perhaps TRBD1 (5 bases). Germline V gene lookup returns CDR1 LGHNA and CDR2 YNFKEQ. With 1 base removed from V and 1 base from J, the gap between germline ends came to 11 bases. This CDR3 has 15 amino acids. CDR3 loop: CASSQVGEYSYEQYF. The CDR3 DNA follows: TGTGCCAGCAGCCAAGTAGGGGAATATTCCTACGAGCAGTACTTC.

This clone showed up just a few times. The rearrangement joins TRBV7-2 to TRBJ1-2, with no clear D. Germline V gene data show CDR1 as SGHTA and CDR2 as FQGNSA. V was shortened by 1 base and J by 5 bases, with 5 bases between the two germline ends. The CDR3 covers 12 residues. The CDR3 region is CASSLGGYGYTF. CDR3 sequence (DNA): TGTGCCAGCAGCTTAGGCGGTTATGGCTACACCTTC.

CDR3: CASSLNRINYGYTF. CDR3 DNA: TGTGCCAGCAGCTTGAACAGGATAAACTATGGCTACACCTTC. The chain recombines TRBV5-4 with TRBJ1-2; a weak D match, TRBD1 (5 bases). With 1 base removed from V and 2 bases from J, the gap between germline ends came to 9 bases. The CDR3 has 14 residues. Germline V lookup: CDR1 SGHNT, CDR2 YYREEE (reference sequence).